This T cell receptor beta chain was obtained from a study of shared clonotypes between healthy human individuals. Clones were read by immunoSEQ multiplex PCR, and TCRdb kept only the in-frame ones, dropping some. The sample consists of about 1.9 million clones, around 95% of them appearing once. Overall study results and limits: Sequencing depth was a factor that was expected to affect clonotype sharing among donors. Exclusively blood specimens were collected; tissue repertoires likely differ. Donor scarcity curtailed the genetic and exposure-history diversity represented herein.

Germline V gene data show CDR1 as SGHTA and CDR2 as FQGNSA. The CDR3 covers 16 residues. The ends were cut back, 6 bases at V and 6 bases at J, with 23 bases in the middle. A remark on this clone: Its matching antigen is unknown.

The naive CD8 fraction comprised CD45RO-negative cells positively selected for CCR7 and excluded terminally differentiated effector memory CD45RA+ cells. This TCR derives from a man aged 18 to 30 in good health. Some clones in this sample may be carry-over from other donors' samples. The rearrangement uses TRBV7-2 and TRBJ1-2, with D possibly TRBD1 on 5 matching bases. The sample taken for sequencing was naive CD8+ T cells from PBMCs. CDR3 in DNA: TGTGCCAGCAGGAGCCTCGTCGGCGGGCAGGGAGATGGCTACACCTTC. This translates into CASRSLVGGQGDGYTF. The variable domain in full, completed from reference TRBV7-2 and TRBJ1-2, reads GAGVSQSPSNKVTEKGKDVELRCDPISGHTALYWYRQSLGQGLEFLIYFQGNSAPDKSGLPSDRFSAERTGGSVSTLTIQRTQQEDSAVYLCASRSLVGGQGDGYTFGSGTRLTVV.